The clone carrying this TCR beta chain was recorded a few times. Its target is unknown. Per germline, CDR1 SQVTM and CDR2 ANQGSEA. Losses at the gene ends were 3 bases for V and 5 bases for J; bases not matched to a gene: 6. CDR3 length: 13 residues. This sample was included in a study of CD8 T cells in ankylosing spondylitis. Study-wide findings and caveats: There was reportedly significant enrichment of clones that were disease-linked in matched ankylosing spondylitis synovial fluid. In the blood and synovial fluid of reactive arthritis, some motif variants had been previously reported.

TCRdb fed the 5' RACE reads into MiXCR, producing one record per CDR3 protein. Of about 160,000 distinct CDR3 sequences listed, 18% were seen once; the top ten hold approximately 7.8%. The chain is built from TRBV29-1 and TRBJ2-7; 8 bases are a match to TRBD1. The receptor was isolated from a male donor with ankylosing spondylitis or in good health (not recorded which). The specimen sequenced was blood, either unsorted or a sorted T cell fraction (not recorded which). The CDR3 protein is CSVEGDRTNEQYF. The CDR3 nucleotides read TGCAGCGTTGAGGGGGACAGGACCAACGAGCAGTACTTC.